The TCR beta chain described here comes from a study of blood T cells in healthy people across ages. Of note for this clonotype: Its antigen is currently unknown. The germline gene is not matched at one end of the junction; a read error may be the cause.

Study-wide findings and caveats: It was the long-lived donors that had more naive CD4+ cells and higher diversity than aged donors. PBMCs left unsorted prevented a conclusive naive versus antigen-experienced comparison.

Extracted total RNA amounted to at least 5 micrograms for each sample. Alongside a J-beta primer mix, a sample-barcoded 5' primer served in a second PCR lasting roughly 7 to 12 cycles. TCRdb analysed the 5' RACE reads with MiXCR anew, one entry per CDR3 protein. Among about a million distinct CDR3 sequences listed, approximately 38% were seen once. The CDR3 runs 15 residues. Germline CDR1 is SGHDN and CDR2 is FVKESK. The receptor was derived from a man aged 18 to 29 in good health. The rearrangement links TRBV14 to TRBJ2-1; perhaps TRBD1 as D (5 bases). The specimen was blood. CDR3 nucleotide sequence: TGTGCCAGAAGCCGTCAGGGAAAGAGTTGGAATGAGCAGTTCTTC. Encoded protein: CARSRQGKSWNEQFF.